These T cell receptor beta chains were read from a single sample in a study of CD8 T cells in ankylosing spondylitis. TCRdb re-derived calls from the 5' RACE reads in MiXCR, one entry per CDR3 protein. This table has 470,000 or so distinct CDR3 sequences, approximately 26% appearing once. The source material was blood, either unsorted or a sorted T cell fraction (not recorded which). These receptors originate from a male donor with ankylosing spondylitis. The CDR3 runs from the conserved cysteine through the conserved F or W. A D gene is named only where the DNA matches it firmly. Clone size appears in some rows only: once, few, many, or a class for an expanded clone.

V gene: TRBV29-1; D gene: .; clone size: few; J gene: TRBJ2-1; CDR3 DNA: TGCAGCGTTACCCAGGGCCGGACTTACAATGAGCAGTTCTTC; CDR3 protein: CSVTQGRTYNEQFF
V gene: TRBV5-1; D gene: .; clone size: .; J gene: TRBJ2-7; CDR3 DNA: TGCGCCAGCAGCCAGACCGGGTGGCAAGGTTACGAGCAGTACTTC; CDR3 protein: CASSQTGWQGYEQYF
V gene: TRBV29-1; D gene: .; clone size: few; J gene: TRBJ1-6; CDR3 DNA: TGCAGCGTTGCCATGGAGGGGATGGGTAATTCACCCCTCCACTTT; CDR3 protein: CSVAMEGMGNSPLHF
V gene: TRBV24-1; D gene: .; clone size: .; J gene: TRBJ2-2; CDR3 DNA: TGTGCCACCAGTGGGATGATGGCCGGGGAGCTGTTTTTT; CDR3 protein: CATSGMMAGELFF
V gene: TRBV6-5; D gene: TRBD2; clone size: few; J gene: TRBJ2-1; CDR3 DNA: TGTGCCAGCAGTTACTTGAGCGGGAGACGAAATGAGCAGTTCTTC; CDR3 protein: CASSYLSGRRNEQFF
V gene: TRBV12-3/TRBV12-4; D gene: .; clone size: many; J gene: TRBJ2-3; CDR3 DNA: TGTGCCAGCGGGTTTGGGGGGAGAGATACGCAGTATTTT; CDR3 protein: CASGFGGRDTQYF
V gene: TRBV5-8; D gene: .; clone size: few; J gene: TRBJ2-1; CDR3 DNA: TGTGCCAGCAGCTTGAATACAGACTACAATGAGCAGTTCTTC; CDR3 protein: CASSLNTDYNEQFF
V gene: TRBV6-2/TRBV6-3; D gene: TRBD1; clone size: few; J gene: TRBJ2-6; CDR3 DNA: TGTGCCAGCAGGGACAGGGTGATGTCTGGGGCCAACGTCCTGACTTTC; CDR3 protein: CASRDRVMSGANVLTF
V gene: TRBV7-8; D gene: TRBD1; clone size: few; J gene: TRBJ1-4; CDR3 DNA: TGTGCCAGCAGCAAGGGGACAGGGGGGGATGAAAAACTGTTTTTT; CDR3 protein: CASSKGTGGDEKLFF
V gene: TRBV24-1; D gene: .; clone size: .; J gene: TRBJ2-3; CDR3 DNA: TGTGCCACCAGTGATTTGGCGGGTAGCACAGATACGCAGTATTTT; CDR3 protein: CATSDLAGSTDTQYF
V gene: TRBV24-1; D gene: TRBD1; clone size: .; J gene: TRBJ2-1; CDR3 DNA: TGTGCCACCAGTGACTCCGGGACAGGGAGGGCCAATGAGCAGTTCTTC; CDR3 protein: CATSDSGTGRANEQFF
V gene: TRBV6-1; D gene: .; clone size: few; J gene: TRBJ1-5; CDR3 DNA: TGTGCCAGCGCACAGTATAGCAATCAGCCCCAGCATTTT; CDR3 protein: CASAQYSNQPQHF
V gene: TRBV9; D gene: .; clone size: .; J gene: TRBJ2-3; CDR3 DNA: TGTGCCAGCAGCGTAGTGGACGATACGCAGTATTTT; CDR3 protein: CASSVVDDTQYF
V gene: TRBV7-9; D gene: .; clone size: many; J gene: TRBJ2-7; CDR3 DNA: TGTGCCAGCAGCCAGGGGGGTAGCTCCTACGAGCAGTACTTC; CDR3 protein: CASSQGGSSYEQYF
V gene: TRBV7-9; D gene: .; clone size: .; J gene: TRBJ2-1; CDR3 DNA: TGTGCCAGCAGCCCCCTCCCACCGGACAGTGGCAATGAGCAGTTCTTC; CDR3 protein: CASSPLPPDSGNEQFF
V gene: TRBV6-1; D gene: .; clone size: few; J gene: TRBJ1-6; CDR3 DNA: TGTGCCACCGAGCGCCGAGACGGGTCACCCCTCCACTTT; CDR3 protein: CATERRDGSPLHF
V gene: TRBV7-2; D gene: .; clone size: .; J gene: TRBJ1-2; CDR3 DNA: TGTGCCAGCAGCTTAGAGGGATACCAAGTCTATGGCTACACCTTC; CDR3 protein: CASSLEGYQVYGYTF
V gene: TRBV20-1; D gene: .; clone size: .; J gene: TRBJ1-5; CDR3 DNA: TGCAGTGCTCGGAGGGGGAATCAGCCCCAGCATTTT; CDR3 protein: CSARRGNQPQHF
V gene: TRBV3-1; D gene: .; clone size: many; J gene: TRBJ2-7; CDR3 DNA: TGTGCCAGCAGCCAAGCGGTCTACGAGCAGTACTTC; CDR3 protein: CASSQAVYEQYF
V gene: TRBV5-1; D gene: TRBD1; clone size: many; J gene: TRBJ2-5; CDR3 DNA: TGCGCCAGCAGCTCGGGACAGCAAGAGACCCAGTACTTC; CDR3 protein: CASSSGQQETQYF
V gene: TRBV5-6; D gene: .; clone size: few; J gene: TRBJ2-3; CDR3 DNA: TGTGCCAGCAGCTTTATGGAGGGAACAGATACGCAGTATTTT; CDR3 protein: CASSFMEGTDTQYF
V gene: TRBV20-1; D gene: .; clone size: few; J gene: TRBJ2-7; CDR3 DNA: TGCAGTGCTATTTCATCCCGCTACGAGCAGTACTTC; CDR3 protein: CSAISSRYEQYF
V gene: TRBV20-1; D gene: TRBD1; clone size: few; J gene: TRBJ1-4; CDR3 DNA: TGCAGTGCCTCACAGGGGGCGCGAGGAGAAAAACTGTTTTTT; CDR3 protein: CSASQGARGEKLFF
V gene: TRBV7-2; D gene: .; clone size: few; J gene: TRBJ2-3; CDR3 DNA: TGTGCCAGCAGCAAGGGGACAAACGGAGTGGATACGCAGTATTTT; CDR3 protein: CASSKGTNGVDTQYF
V gene: TRBV2; D gene: TRBD2; clone size: many; J gene: TRBJ2-1; CDR3 DNA: TGTGCCAGCAGTGAAGCGCTAGGTCTAGCGGGAGAGGGAGATGAGCAGTTCTTC; CDR3 protein: CASSEALGLAGEGDEQFF
V gene: TRBV7-9; D gene: .; clone size: .; J gene: TRBJ2-5; CDR3 DNA: TGTGCCAGCAGCCCCGTAGAGACCCAGTACTTC; CDR3 protein: CASSPVETQYF
V gene: TRBV12-3/TRBV12-4; D gene: TRBD1; clone size: .; J gene: TRBJ1-2; CDR3 DNA: TGTGCCAGCAGTGGACAGGTCTATGGCTACACCTTC; CDR3 protein: CASSGQVYGYTF